The 21 T cell receptor beta chains below come from one sample, sequenced in a study of blood T cell repertoires in COVID-19. The protocol was immunoSEQ multiplex PCR, while the TCRdb copy is restricted to in-frame clones and leaves out a portion. In the table there are roughly 230,000 clones, approximately 84% of which are singletons. Sequencing used peripheral blood. The source is a man in his forties with acute or convalescent COVID-19.

This clone was seen only once. The chain has TRBV7-2 and TRBJ2-1, with 10 positions matching TRBD2. The ends lost 4 bases at V and 3 bases at J; junction bases unmatched: 15. Germline V lookup: CDR1 SGHTA, CDR2 FQGNSA. This CDR3 has 19 amino acids. CDR3 DNA sequence: TGTGCCAGCAGCTCCGCGGGAAGCGGGGGGGCTTTAGTCTACAATGAGCAGTTCTTC. Residues: CASSSAGSGGALVYNEQFF.

This clone has a single count. This sequence joins TRBV6-1 and TRBJ1-2, with D uncertain. Germline V gene lookup returns CDR1 MNHNS and CDR2 SASEGT. Trimming stripped 2 bases from V and 2 bases from J, with 15 bases between. This CDR3 spans 16 amino acids. DNA of the CDR3: TGTGCCAGCAGTGAAAGCTTCGTCGGCGGGAACTATGGCTACACCTTC. It specifies CASSESFVGGNYGYTF.

The rearrangement links TRBV5-6 to TRBJ1-2; 8 nucleotides match TRBD1. The CDR3 is 14 residues long. V lost 4 bases, J lost 1 base, and 3 bases stayed unmatched. Germline V gene data show CDR1 as SGHDT and CDR2 as YYEEEE. The CDR3 protein is CASSQDRGNYGYTF. The CDR3 DNA reads as TGTGCCAGCAGCCAAGACAGGGGTAACTATGGCTACACCTTC.

This chain joins TRBV4-1 and TRBJ2-1, with 14 bases aligning to TRBD2. The germline V gene encodes CDR1 MGHRA and CDR2 YSYEKL. Trimming cost V 0 bases and J 14 bases; bases outside gene matches: 9. This CDR3 spans 16 amino acids. The CDR3 region is CASSQDFGLAGGREFF. Here the CDR3 DNA reads TGCGCCAGCAGCCAAGATTTCGGACTAGCGGGGGGCCGAGAGTTCTTC.

As to this clone: Other nucleotide sequences from this sample produce the same CDR3. V gene TRBV28 combines with J gene TRBJ1-5, with D unclear. Deletions cut 9 bases from V and 3 bases from J, with 9 bases between. Germline loops: CDR1 MDHEN, CDR2 SYDVKM. This CDR3 region has 12 residues. The CDR3: CASSSLNQPQHF. DNA for the CDR3: TGTGCCAGTTCGAGTCTCAATCAGCCCCAGCATTTT. Full variable domain (outside the CDR3, taken from reference TRBV28 and TRBJ1-5): DVKVTQSSRYLVKRTGEKVFLECVQDMDHENMFWYRQDPGLGLRLIYFSYDVKMKEKGDIPEGYSVSREKKERFSLILESASTNQTSMYLCASSSLNQPQHFGDGTRLSIL.

V usage is TRBV5-1 and J usage is TRBJ1-3; 7 nucleotides align to TRBD1. CDR3 length equals 17 residues. Germline loops: CDR1 SGHRS, CDR2 YFSETQ. V was pared by 1 base and J by 3 bases, with 10 bases of the junction left unmatched. CDR3 loop: CASSLHPDRAYGNTIYF. The CDR3 bases are TGCGCCAGCAGCTTGCATCCTGACAGGGCGTATGGAAACACCATATATTTT. The full variable domain, rest sourced from reference TRBV5-1 and TRBJ1-3, is KAGVTQTPRYLIKTRGQQVTLSCSPISGHRSVSWYQQTPGQGLQFLFEYFSETQRNKGNFPGRFSGRQFSNSRSEMNVSTLELGDSALYLCASSLHPDRAYGNTIYFGEGSWLTVV.

V and J are TRBV19 and TRBJ1-5; tentatively, D is TRBD1 (6 bases). V was cut by 0 bases and J by 6 bases, with 15 bases left in between. CDR3 length equals 16 residues. Germline CDR1 and CDR2: LNHDA and SQIVND (reference sequence). As DNA, the CDR3 is TGTGCCAGTAGTATAGAGCTGGCGAGCAGGGGTCAGCCCCAGCATTTT. Translated: CASSIELASRGQPQHF.

The chain couples TRBV6-6 to TRBJ1-3; TRBD1 is a possible D gene (5 bases). The germline gives CDR1 MNHNY, CDR2 SVGAGI (reference sequence). The CDR3 runs to 16 residues. The V end was cut by 7 bases, the J end by 0 bases, with 16 bases between. CDR3 nucleotides: TGTGCCAGCACTTCTGGGGGGTCCTTCTCTGGAAACACCATATATTTT. This encodes CASTSGGSFSGNTIYF.

This clone has just a few counts. The rearrangement uses TRBV3-1 (or the pseudogene TRBV3-2) and TRBJ1-1; D possibly corresponds to TRBD1 (6 bases). Trimming left V 7 bases short and J 0 bases short, with 15 bases between. The V gene's germline CDR1 is LGHDT and CDR2 YNNKEL (reference sequence). The CDR3 contains 15 residues. The CDR3 spells CASKKGTNMNTEAFF. CDR3 in DNA: TGTGCCAGCAAGAAAGGGACAAACATGAACACTGAAGCTTTCTTT.

Comment on this clone: Other DNA variants within this sample encode the same CDR3. CDR3 DNA sequence: TGTGCCAGCAGCTTGGGGGGACAGGGGGCGTACGAGCAGTACTTC. This encodes CASSLGGQGAYEQYF. The chain recombines TRBV5-4 with TRBJ2-7; TRBD1 matches at 12 bases. This CDR3 region has 15 residues. Germline values: CDR1 SGHNT, CDR2 YYREEE (reference sequence). V trimming: 0 bases; J trimming: 4 bases; junction bases outside the gene matches: 2. Drawing the rest from reference TRBV5-4 and TRBJ2-7, the complete variable domain is ETGVTQSPTHLIKTRGQQVTLRCSSQSGHNTVSWYQQALGQGPQFIFQYYREEENGRGNFPPRFSGLQFPNYSSELNVNALELDDSALYLCASSLGGQGAYEQYFGPGTRLTVT.

The table lists this clone with a few counts. The same CDR3 can be traced to other DNA sequences in this sample. The gene calls are TRBV3-1 (or the pseudogene TRBV3-2) and TRBJ1-5, with D possibly being TRBD1 (5 bases). Looked up from germline, CDR1 is LGHDT and CDR2 is YNNKEL (reference sequence). The CDR3 contains 13 residues. The germline V and J ends were trimmed by 1 base and 5 bases, with 6 bases remaining between them. The CDR3 sequence: CASSQVGDQPQHF. The CDR3 DNA reads TGTGCCAGCAGCCAAGTAGGGGATCAGCCCCAGCATTTT.

The rearrangement uses TRBV28 and TRBJ2-7; possible D gene TRBD2, 6 bases. V was clipped by 10 bases and J by 2 bases, with 15 bases between them. The CDR3 extends over 13 amino acids. Germline CDR1 MDHEN, CDR2 SYDVKM. This CDR3 is CATSGTVTYEQYF. The CDR3 bases are TGTGCCACCTCCGGGACTGTGACCTACGAGCAGTACTTC.

The CDR3 sequence is CASTFEGGYTQYF. DNA of the CDR3: TGTGCCAGCACCTTTGAGGGGGGGTATACGCAGTATTTT. The genes are TRBV6-5 and TRBJ2-3; possible D gene TRBD2, 7 bases. V lost 7 bases, J lost 7 bases, and 15 bases lay in between. CDR1 is MNHEY, CDR2 SVGAGI, per germline. CDR3 length: 13 residues.

This chain uses TRBV5-4 with TRBJ1-4; D may be TRBD1 (5 bases). The germline V gene encodes CDR1 SGHNT and CDR2 YYREEE (reference sequence). The CDR3 extends over 15 amino acids. The ends were cut back, 2 bases at V and 2 bases at J, with 10 bases in the middle. The chain's CDR3 is CASSLSGTTNEKLFF. In nucleotides, the CDR3 is TGTGCCAGCAGCTTATCCGGGACTACTAATGAAAAACTGTTTTTT.

This clone was seen a single time. The chain joins TRBV7-2 to TRBJ1-1; D is undetermined. The germline gives CDR1 SGHTA, CDR2 FQGNSA. Trimming took 3 bases from V and 11 from J, leaving 19 bases between them. The CDR3 runs to 14 residues. Here the CDR3 reads CASSLKPQPLNAFF. The CDR3 DNA reads as TGTGCCAGCAGCTTGAAGCCCCAACCACTGAACGCTTTCTTT.

This sequence joins TRBV28 and TRBJ2-7; no firm D call. CDR1 and CDR2 from the germline V gene are MDHEN and SYDVKM. The CDR3 is 13 amino acids. The V gene lost 5 bases and the J gene lost 4 bases, with 12 bases spanning the gap. The CDR3 is CASSPLGRYEQYF. In DNA, the CDR3 is TGTGCCAGCAGTCCGTTGGGCAGATACGAGCAGTACTTC. Using reference TRBV28 and TRBJ2-7 for the parts outside the CDR3, the full variable domain is DVKVTQSSRYLVKRTGEKVFLECVQDMDHENMFWYRQDPGLGLRLIYFSYDVKMKEKGDIPEGYSVSREKKERFSLILESASTNQTSMYLCASSPLGRYEQYFGPGTRLTVT.

The chain is built from TRBV19 and TRBJ1-6, with D possibly matching TRBD1 (5 bases). CDR3 length: 14 amino acids. V was pared by 7 bases and J by 7 bases, with 14 bases between. Germline V gene sequence: CDR1 LNHDA, CDR2 SQIVND (reference sequence). The CDR3 reads CASNQRDGNSPLHF. The CDR3 DNA sequence: TGTGCCAGTAATCAGCGGGACGGAAATTCACCCCTCCACTTT.

V is TRBV5-1 and J is TRBJ2-7; D may be TRBD2 (7 bases). V was clipped by 7 bases and J by 0 bases, with 17 bases between them. CDR1 and CDR2 (germline): SGHRS, YFSETQ. This CDR3 spans 15 amino acids. The CDR3: CASARGGRGSYEQYF. DNA for the CDR3: TGCGCCAGCGCCCGCGGGGGCAGGGGCTCCTACGAGCAGTACTTC.

V usage is TRBV6-2 or TRBV6-3 and J usage is TRBJ1-5, with 8 bases identical to TRBD1. Germline loops: CDR1 MNHEY, CDR2 SVGEGT. Losses at the gene ends were 6 bases for V and 5 bases for J; bases not matched to a gene: 12. The CDR3 length is 16 residues. This CDR3 is CASRPDRGGIDQPQHF. DNA of the CDR3: TGTGCCAGCAGGCCTGACAGGGGAGGCATTGATCAGCCCCAGCATTTT.

The V call is TRBV6-2 or TRBV6-3, the J call TRBJ1-5, with 8 bases aligning to TRBD1. The CDR3 contains 16 residues. The germline V gene encodes CDR1 MNHEY and CDR2 SVGEGT. V lost 0 bases and J lost 7; bases outside the gene matches: 8. CDR3 sequence (DNA): TGTGCCAGCAGTTACTCGTCCCAGGGGGCGAGGCAGCCCCAGCATTTT. Translated: CASSYSSQGARQPQHF.

The V gene is TRBV18, the J gene TRBJ2-3; D possibly corresponds to TRBD2 (6 bases). This CDR3 region has 15 residues. Germline CDR1 is KGHSH and CDR2 is LQKENI. V lost 1 base to trimming and J lost 3 bases, with 11 bases between them. This chain's CDR3 is CASSPRGVGTDTQYF. The CDR3 bases are TGTGCCAGCTCACCACGCGGGGTTGGTACAGATACGCAGTATTTT.